The 25 T cell receptor beta chains reported below all come from one sample, sequenced in a study of T cell responses to AZD1222 COVID-19 vaccine. Sequencing used immunoSEQ multiplex PCR; TCRdb keeps in-frame clones, though not all of them. The table includes roughly 100,000 clones, about 85% detected once. Source: peripheral blood, taken on day 0 of AZD1222 vaccination. These receptor sequences come from an adult in good health.

The V and J genes are TRBV12-3 or TRBV12-4 and TRBJ1-2; D remains unclear. Deletions cut 3 bases from V and 6 bases from J, with 8 bases between. CDR3 length: 12 residues. Here the CDR3 reads CASSLTLNGYTF. CDR3 nucleotides: TGTGCCAGCAGTTTGACCCTGAATGGCTACACCTTC.

The chain recombines TRBV18 with TRBJ1-6; perhaps TRBD1 as D (5 bases). This CDR3 comprises 12 residues. Looked up from germline, CDR1 is KGHSH and CDR2 is LQKENI. The V end lost 4 bases, the J end lost 10 bases, and 8 bases lay between the germline ends. The CDR3 loop is CASSRQGSPLHF. The CDR3 DNA follows: TGTGCCAGCTCACGGCAGGGCTCACCCCTCCACTTT.

The genes are TRBV5-1 and TRBJ1-2; the D is unclear. With 4 bases removed from V and 8 bases from J, the gap between germline ends came to 21 bases. The CDR3 is 15 amino acids. CDR1 is SGHRS and CDR2 is YFSETQ in the germline V gene. CDR3 in DNA: TGCGCCAGCAGCCCCGAGGGTGCGAAGCCTGGGGGCTACACCTTC. Encoded protein: CASSPEGAKPGGYTF.

This sequence joins TRBV4-1 and TRBJ2-7, with D possibly matching TRBD1 (5 bases). Looked up from germline, CDR1 is MGHRA and CDR2 is YSYEKL. V gave up 1 base and J gave up 6 bases, with 10 bases separating them. The CDR3 loop spans 13 amino acids. The CDR3 spells CASSQVAGFEQYF. The CDR3 bases are TGCGCCAGCAGCCAAGTAGCAGGGTTCGAGCAGTACTTC.

V is TRBV5-1 and J is TRBJ2-1, with 7 nucleotides matching TRBD1. The CDR3 has 14 residues. Germline values: CDR1 SGHRS, CDR2 YFSETQ. The V segment lost 2 bases and the J segment 4 bases; nucleotides outside the gene matches: 3. CDR3 protein: CASSLRGQYNEQFF. CDR3 nucleotide sequence: TGCGCCAGCAGCTTAAGGGGACAGTACAATGAGCAGTTCTTC.

The V gene is TRBV11-3, the J gene TRBJ2-2, with TRBD1 matching over 12 bases. The CDR3 loop spans 15 amino acids. With 5 bases clipped from V and 6 bases from J, the junction kept 4 bases outside the gene matches. Germline-derived CDR1 and CDR2 are SGHNT and YENEEA. The CDR3 sequence: CASSPGQGAAGELFF. The CDR3 DNA follows: TGTGCCAGCAGCCCGGGACAGGGGGCCGCCGGGGAGCTGTTTTTT.

The rearrangement joins TRBV9 to TRBJ1-2; 8 nucleotides line up with TRBD1. V lost 4 bases to trimming and J lost 6 bases; unmatched junction nucleotides: 5. CDR1 and CDR2 from the germline V gene are SGDLS and YYNGEE. The CDR3 covers 13 residues. CDR3 region: CASSPDRDDGYTF. In DNA form, the CDR3 reads TGTGCCAGCAGCCCGGACAGGGATGATGGCTACACCTTC.

The chain uses TRBV7-9 and TRBJ2-7; D tentatively fits TRBD1 or TRBD2 (6 bases each). Trimming took 4 bases from V and 2 from J, leaving 18 bases between them. Germline CDR1 is SEHNR and CDR2 is FQNEAQ (reference sequence). This CDR3 comprises 16 residues. The CDR3 spells CASSSPQGRNPYEQYF. As DNA, the CDR3 is TGTGCCAGCAGCTCCCCCCAGGGGAGGAATCCCTACGAGCAGTACTTC.

V usage is TRBV9 and J usage is TRBJ2-7; TRBD1 matches at 10 bases. The CDR3 totals 16 residues. Germline-derived CDR1 and CDR2 are SGDLS and YYNGEE. V trimming: 3 bases; J trimming: 2 bases; junction bases outside the gene matches: 8. In DNA form, the CDR3 reads TGTGCCAGCAGCGATGGGGCCGGGACAGGGGCCTACGAGCAGTACTTC. Its protein product is CASSDGAGTGAYEQYF.

The chain links TRBV19 to TRBJ1-5; D gene uncertain. The CDR3 consists of 15 residues. V lost 5 bases and J 0 bases, leaving 11 bases between the germline ends. Looked up from germline, CDR1 is LNHDA and CDR2 is SQIVND (reference sequence). CDR3 amino acids: CASSYSTVSNQPQHF. In nucleotides, the CDR3 is TGTGCCAGTAGTTATAGTACAGTTAGCAATCAGCCCCAGCATTTT.

The rearrangement joins TRBV14 to TRBJ1-1; the D is unclear. The CDR3 is made up of 13 amino acids. Germline lookup yields CDR1 SGHDN and CDR2 FVKESK. V lost 0 bases to trimming and J lost 4 bases, with 6 bases between them. The CDR3 bases are TGTGCCAGCAGCCAAGATCGTCTCACTGAAGCTTTCTTT. Translation: CASSQDRLTEAFF.

This chain uses TRBV30 with TRBJ2-7; D gene ambiguous. Germline V gene sequence: CDR1 GTSNPN, CDR2 SVGIG (reference sequence). This CDR3 has 13 amino acids. V shed 3 bases and J shed 6 bases, with 15 bases lying between them. The CDR3 DNA follows: TGTGCCTGGAGGCTGCCGGGCATCTCCGAGCAGTACTTC. Protein: CAWRLPGISEQYF.

The table lists this clone with a few counts. The genes are TRBV28 and TRBJ1-2; TRBD1 matches at 10 bases. The V gene end was trimmed by 2 bases and the J gene end by 0 bases; junction bases not matched to a gene: 3. Germline CDR1 and CDR2: MDHEN and SYDVKM. The CDR3 runs 16 residues. The CDR3 nucleotides read TGTGCCAGCAGTTTAGCCGGACAGGGGGCTAACTATGGCTACACCTTC. Its protein is CASSLAGQGANYGYTF.

The chain joins TRBV5-5 to TRBJ1-3; maybe TRBD1 (5 bases). The V gene lost 0 bases and the J gene lost 2 bases, with 12 bases spanning the gap. This CDR3 has 16 amino acids. The V gene's germline CDR1 is SGHKS and CDR2 YYEKEE (reference sequence). CDR3 residues: CASSLARGYTGNTIYF. For the CDR3, the DNA is TGTGCCAGCAGCTTGGCACGGGGGTATACTGGAAACACCATATATTTT. The complete variable domain, with remaining parts taken from reference TRBV5-5 and TRBJ1-3, reads DAGVTQSPTHLIKTRGQQVTLRCSPISGHKSVSWYQQVLGQGPQFIFQYYEKEERGRGNFPDRFSARQFPNYSSELNVNALLLGDSALYLCASSLARGYTGNTIYFGEGSWLTVV.

This clone was observed a few times. The chain has TRBV10-3 and TRBJ2-7; no firm D call. V was pared by 2 bases and J by 5 bases, with 13 bases between. The germline V gene has CDR1 ENHRY and CDR2 SYGVKD. The CDR3 totals 14 residues. The CDR3 DNA reads as TGTGCCATCAGTGAGGAGGCCCGGCACAACGAGCAGTACTTC. This translates into CAISEEARHNEQYF.

This chain connects TRBV2 to TRBJ1-1, with D possibly TRBD1 on 6 matching bases. The CDR3 is made up of 12 amino acids. Germline V CDR1 and CDR2: SNHLY, FYNNEI. The V end was cut by 6 bases, the J end by 6 bases, with 11 bases between. The CDR3 DNA reads TGTGCCAGCAGGGAGGGGGGACCTGAAGCTTTCTTT. Amino acids: CASREGGPEAFF.

V usage is TRBV27 and J usage is TRBJ1-2, with unresolved D. In germline, CDR1 is MNHEY, CDR2 SMNVEV (reference sequence). The CDR3 contains 13 residues. The V end lost 3 bases, the J end lost 4 bases, and 9 bases lay between the germline ends. The CDR3 region is CASSFTSLYGYTF. CDR3 in DNA: TGTGCCAGCAGTTTCACCTCTCTCTATGGCTACACCTTC.

This clone showed up just a few times. The chain links TRBV7-9 to TRBJ2-7; D is perhaps TRBD1 (5 bases). CDR3 length equals 17 residues. The germline V gene has CDR1 SEHNR and CDR2 FQNEAQ (reference sequence). Trimming pared 2 bases from V and 1 base from J, leaving 18 bases between. The CDR3 loop is CASSLIRGAEHSYEQYF. In DNA form, the CDR3 reads TGTGCCAGCAGCTTAATACGTGGGGCCGAACATTCCTACGAGCAGTACTTC.

Details on this clone: One end of the junction does not line up with germline, which may come from a read error. V is TRBV20-1 and J is TRBJ2-7; 9 nucleotides line up with TRBD2. Germline V lookup: CDR1 DFQATT, CDR2 SNEGSKA (reference sequence). This CDR3 region has 11 residues. The CDR3 region has the DNA TGCAGTGCTAGCTCCGGGACTAGCCTGGTCTTC. Protein: CSASSGTSLVF.

The rearrangement uses TRBV5-1 and TRBJ2-1; no definite D call. CDR1 is SGHRS and CDR2 is YFSETQ in the germline V gene. CDR3 size: 14 residues. The ends were cut back, 1 base at V and 3 bases at J, with 8 bases in the middle. CDR3 nucleotides: TGCGCCAGCAGCTTGTCGAGGTACTACAATGAGCAGTTCTTC. This encodes CASSLSRYYNEQFF.

This chain's CDR3 is CASSPQTSGDPYEQYF. The CDR3 nucleotides read TGTGCCAGCTCACCTCAGACTAGCGGAGACCCCTACGAGCAGTACTTC. V gene TRBV18 combines with J gene TRBJ2-7, with 9 bases that match TRBD2. The CDR3 extends over 16 amino acids. J gave up 2 bases and V 3 bases, and 8 bases lay outside the gene matches. The germline CDR1 and CDR2 sequences are KGHSH and LQKENI. Using reference TRBV18 and TRBJ2-7 for the parts outside the CDR3, the full variable domain is NAGVMQNPRHLVRRRGQEARLRCSPMKGHSHVYWYRQLPEEGLKFMVYLQKENIIDESGMPKERFSAEFPKEGPSILRIQQVVRGDSAAYFCASSPQTSGDPYEQYFGPGTRLTVT.

The chain carries TRBV28 and TRBJ2-5, with a weak D call TRBD2 (5 bases). The CDR3 loop spans 16 amino acids. V was pared by 1 base and J by 5 bases, with 17 bases between. CDR1 and CDR2 (germline): MDHEN, SYDVKM. This CDR3 reads CASSLLGKGRGETQYF. Written as DNA, the CDR3 is TGTGCCAGCAGTTTATTAGGCAAGGGAAGAGGGGAGACCCAGTACTTC.

This clone came up a few times. V and J are TRBV4-1 and TRBJ1-2, with unresolved D. The CDR3 runs 13 residues. CDR1 is MGHRA, CDR2 YSYEKL, per germline. The V and J ends lost 1 base and 6 bases respectively, with 9 bases between them. The CDR3 spells CASSQGPGDGYTF. The CDR3 coding sequence is TGCGCCAGCAGCCAAGGGCCGGGTGATGGCTACACCTTC.

The rearrangement links TRBV9 to TRBJ1-1; tentative D call: TRBD1 (5 bases). Germline V lookup: CDR1 SGDLS, CDR2 YYNGEE. CDR3 size: 16 residues. Trimming shortened V by 3 bases and J by 3 bases, and 18 bases separated the two germline ends. The CDR3 nucleotides read TGTGCCAGCAGCGCCGGGACCACCACCAGGGACACTGAAGCTTTCTTT. Protein: CASSAGTTTRDTEAFF.

This chain uses TRBV12-3 or TRBV12-4 with TRBJ2-3; D not certain. The CDR3 covers 13 residues. The germline V and J ends were trimmed by 6 bases and 4 bases, with 11 bases remaining between them. The CDR3 nucleotides read TGTGCCAGCAGACTTTTCAACGCAGATACGCAGTATTTT. As protein: CASRLFNADTQYF.